This T cell receptor beta chain originates from a study of T cells in Graves' hyperthyroidism and ophthalmopathy. TCR beta CDR3 sequences were amplified from RNA transcripts. The TCR CDR3 first-round RT-PCR relied on the HTBI primer set. TCRdb independently ran MiXCR on the multiplex PCR reads; one entry per CDR3 protein. The sample records under 350,000 distinct CDR3 sequences, 18% being singletons. Germline V gene lookup returns CDR1 LGHDT and CDR2 YNNKEL (reference sequence). V was pared by 6 bases and J by 1 base, with 4 bases of the junction left unmatched. The CDR3 contains 14 residues. In its sample, this clonotype was seen many times.

The TCR originated in a woman in her forties or fifties with Graves' hyperthyroidism. The sequencing input was blood. The rearrangement links TRBV3-1 to TRBJ2-5, with TRBD2 matching over 8 bases. This chain's CDR3 is CASSVLAAQETQYF. The CDR3 coding sequence is TGTGCCAGCAGTGTACTAGCGGCCCAAGAGACCCAGTACTTC.